These 23 T cell receptor beta chains were sequenced from one sample in a study of CD8+CD57+ T cells in acquired aplastic anemia. In patients chosen for sequencing, flow cytometry had shown CD8+CD57+ cell expansion. The TCR beta profiling, which covered VDJ combination and CDR3 sequence, was carried out using genomic DNA as the template. TCRdb re-called the reads with MiXCR, one entry per CDR3 protein. Of approximately 470,000 distinct CDR3 sequences listed, roughly 34% are singletons. Sequenced sample: sorted CD4+, CD8+, or CD8+CD57+ T cells (not recorded which) from PBMCs. These receptors all come from a human donor with aplastic anemia.

This clonotype was picked up a small number of times. The DNA for the CDR3 is TGCAGTGCTGCTCGGGGAACCTATAGCAATCAGCCCCAGCATTTT. Translation gives CSAARGTYSNQPQHF. V usage is TRBV20-1 and J usage is TRBJ1-5; no clear D. Germline CDR1 and CDR2: DFQATT and SNEGSKA (reference sequence). The CDR3 sequence is 15 residues long. The germline V and J ends were trimmed by 5 bases and 0 bases, with 14 bases remaining between them.

The chain carries TRBV4-2 and TRBJ1-2; the D gene is possibly TRBD1 (6 bases). CDR3 size: 14 residues. The V end lost 0 bases, the J end lost 7 bases, and 12 bases lay between the germline ends. Germline V gives CDR1 LGHNA, CDR2 YNFKEQ. CDR3 sequence reads: CASSQDRGRGGYTF. CDR3 in DNA: TGTGCCAGCAGCCAAGACAGGGGAAGGGGTGGCTACACCTTC.

Of note for this clonotype: A read error may explain this, as a much larger clone is one base away. The chain recombines TRBV2 with TRBJ2-7; D might be TRBD2 (5 bases). Germline CDR1 SNHLY, CDR2 FYNNEI. This CDR3 has 15 residues. Trimming left V 1 base short and J 1 base short, with 11 bases between. CDR3 in DNA: TGTGCCAGCAGTGAAGTTCTTCCGGGGTCCTACGAGCAGTACTTC. This gives the protein CASSEVLPGSYEQYF.

The table lists this clonotype with many counts. The gene calls are TRBV2 and TRBJ1-3; no clear D. Deletions cut 6 bases from V and 2 bases from J, with 14 bases between. Germline CDR1 SNHLY, CDR2 FYNNEI. The length of the CDR3 is 15 residues. For the CDR3, the DNA is TGTGCCAGCAGGAACGTTATTTCAGCTGGAAACACCATATATTTT. Translated, it gives CASRNVISAGNTIYF.

This sequence joins TRBV5-1 and TRBJ1-1; TRBD1 matches at 8 bases. Germline CDR1 SGHRS, CDR2 YFSETQ. The CDR3 sequence is 14 residues long. Losses at the gene ends were 4 bases for V and 10 bases for J; bases not matched to a gene: 12. DNA for the CDR3: TGCGCCAGCAGCCAGGGACAGGCAGCGATCGTAGCTTTCTTT. Residues: CASSQGQAAIVAFF.

In regard to this clonotype: A junction end diverges from the germline sequence, so it may reflect a read error. The J gene is TRBJ1-2, the V gene TRBV10-2, with 7 bases lining up with TRBD1. The V gene's germline CDR1 is WSHSY and CDR2 SAAADI. The CDR3 length is 15 residues. CDR3 residues: CASSYSDRASYGYAF. CDR3 in DNA: TGCGCCAGCAGTTACTCCGACAGGGCGAGCTATGGCTACGCCTTC.

V and J are TRBV7-2 and TRBJ1-3, with D possibly matching TRBD1 (6 bases). The CDR3 is 15 amino acids. The V gene lost 2 bases and the J gene lost 4 bases, with 12 bases spanning the gap. Looked up from germline, CDR1 is SGHTA and CDR2 is FQGNSA. The CDR3 DNA follows: TGTGCCAGCAGCTTATTTCGGGGGCTCGGAAACACCATATATTTT. It encodes CASSLFRGLGNTIYF.

The sample holds many counts of this clonotype. The chain employs TRBV2 and TRBJ1-3, with 8 bases aligning to TRBD1. This CDR3 spans 15 amino acids. Unmatched junction bases numbered 9, after V lost 4 bases and J lost 7 bases. Germline V gives CDR1 SNHLY, CDR2 FYNNEI. CDR3 DNA: TGTGCCAGCAGTGTGATGTCAGGGGGCAGGAACACCATATATTTT. This translates into CASSVMSGGRNTIYF.

In its sample, this clonotype was seen many times. CDR3 sequence reads: CASNSPLRQYF. In DNA form, the CDR3 reads TGTGCCAGCAATTCTCCATTACGGCAGTACTTC. This chain uses TRBV2 with TRBJ2-7; no definite D call. The CDR3 has 11 residues. Germline V gives CDR1 SNHLY, CDR2 FYNNEI. With 7 bases removed from V and 9 bases from J, the gap between germline ends came to 13 bases.

The chain employs TRBV7-9 and TRBJ2-3; D not resolved. V lost 1 base to trimming and J lost 0 bases, with 5 bases between them. CDR3 length: 14 amino acids. Germline V gene lookup returns CDR1 SEHNR and CDR2 FQNEAQ (reference sequence). The CDR3 DNA follows: TGTGCCAGCAGCTTAGTAATAAGCACAGATACGCAGTATTTT. Translation: CASSLVISTDTQYF.

The chain is built from TRBV5-1 and TRBJ2-1; 7 nucleotides align to TRBD2. The V and J ends lost 1 base and 0 bases, in that order; junction bases with no gene match: 4. Germline CDR1 reads SGHRS; CDR2 reads YFSETQ. The CDR3 has 16 residues. The CDR3 sequence: CASSLTSASSYNEQFF. In DNA form, the CDR3 reads TGCGCCAGCAGCTTGACTAGCGCCAGCTCCTACAATGAGCAGTTCTTC.

This clonotype was seen at least ten times. The V call is TRBV19, the J call TRBJ2-1; no clear D gene. The germline V gene has CDR1 LNHDA and CDR2 SQIVND (reference sequence). With 5 bases removed from V and 9 bases from J, the gap between germline ends came to 11 bases. The CDR3 totals 12 residues. The CDR3 sequence is CASSLDHREQFF. Written as DNA, the CDR3 is TGTGCCAGTAGTCTCGACCATCGTGAGCAGTTCTTC.

This clonotype occurred many times. This CDR3 reads CASSPDRYTQYF. The CDR3 nucleotides read TGTGCCAGCAGTCCCGACAGGTATACGCAGTATTTT. The chain couples TRBV12-3 or TRBV12-4 to TRBJ2-3; D possibly corresponds to TRBD1 (6 bases). V lost 5 bases, J lost 7 bases, and 10 bases lay in between. The CDR3 runs 12 residues.

This clonotype was observed a handful of times. A much larger clone lies one base from this, so it may be a read error. The conserved phenylalanine or tryptophan is not found at the CDR3 terminus, so this likely reflects a read error. V usage is TRBV24-1 and J usage is TRBJ1-2; tentatively, D is TRBD1 (5 bases). Germline loops: CDR1 KGHDR, CDR2 SFDVKD. The CDR3 loop spans 15 amino acids. Deletions cut 4 bases from V and 1 base from J, with 12 bases between. CDR3 sequence (DNA): TGTGCCACCAGTGACGGGGACGGTTTTAACTATGGCTACACCTCC. Encoded protein: CATSDGDGFNYGYTS.

This chain connects TRBV5-1 to TRBJ2-1; 8 nucleotides match TRBD2. The CDR3 runs to 14 residues. The J segment lost 8 bases and the V segment lost 4 bases, leaving 8 bases of the junction unmatched. Looked up from germline, CDR1 is SGHRS and CDR2 is YFSETQ. As DNA, the CDR3 is TGCGCCAGCAGCCCTCGACTAGCGTCGGATGAGCAGTTCTTC. It yields the protein CASSPRLASDEQFF.

Comments on this clonotype: This could be a read error, since a much larger clone is one nucleotide away. The genes are TRBV12-3 or TRBV12-4 and TRBJ1-6, with D possibly being TRBD1 (6 bases). The CDR3 has 14 amino acids. The CDR3 loop is CASSFSGDNSPPHF. The DNA of the CDR3 is TGTGCCAGCAGTTTCTCAGGGGACAATTCACCCCCCCACTTT.

In this sample, this clonotype turned up a few times. The chain recombines TRBV4-2 with TRBJ2-7; 10 bases are shared with TRBD1. CDR3 size: 15 residues. Per the germline V gene, CDR1 is LGHNA and CDR2 is YNFKEQ. The V gene end was trimmed by 4 bases and the J gene end by 4 bases; junction bases not matched to a gene: 7. In DNA form, the CDR3 reads TGTGCCAGCAGCCCCTACAAGGGACAGGGGTACGAGCAGTACTTC. Its protein is CASSPYKGQGYEQYF.

This clonotype has a count of ten or more. This sequence joins TRBV7-2 and TRBJ1-3; unclear D gene. V was pared by 6 bases and J by 2 bases, with 8 bases between. The CDR3 sequence is 13 residues long. Germline V lookup: CDR1 SGHTA, CDR2 FQGNSA. Here the CDR3 DNA reads TGTGCCAGCAGGGTGGAGGCTGGAAACACCATATATTTT. Its protein is CASRVEAGNTIYF.

This clonotype was counted at least ten times. The germline gene is not matched at one end of the junction; a read error may be the cause. This chain links TRBV7-7 with TRBJ2-7, with D possibly being TRBD1 (5 bases). The CDR3 is 16 residues long. CDR1 and CDR2 from the germline V gene are SSHAT and FNYEAQ (reference sequence). In DNA form, the CDR3 reads TGTGCTAGCAGCCCTGTAAGGACAATGGGGTCCTACGAGCAGTACTTC. Translation gives CASSPVRTMGSYEQYF.

Remarks on this clonotype: This may be a read error: a much more frequent sequence differs by one nucleotide. The V gene is TRBV10-1, the J gene TRBJ2-3; D unresolved. CDR1 is WNHNN, CDR2 SYGVQD, per germline (reference sequence). The CDR3 has 12 amino acids. Written as DNA, the CDR3 is TGCGCCAGCAGTGATATTCCAGATACGCGGTATTTT. Translation gives CASSDIPDTRYF.

The table lists this clonotype with a few counts. The chain uses TRBV25-1 and TRBJ2-7; D is unclear. Germline CDR1 is MGHDK and CDR2 is SYGVNS. V was shortened by 6 bases and J by 0 bases, with 9 bases between the two germline ends. The CDR3 runs to 13 residues. This chain's CDR3 is CASSQAYSYEQYF. CDR3 DNA: TGTGCCAGCAGCCAAGCTTACTCCTACGAGCAGTACTTC.

The gene calls are TRBV6-2 or TRBV6-3 and TRBJ1-3; 8 bases line up with TRBD1. V was clipped by 4 bases and J by 4 bases; unmatched bases: 9. The CDR3 is 16 residues long. CDR1 and CDR2 from the germline V gene are MNHEY and SVGEGT. The CDR3 nucleotides read TGTGCCAGCAGTTCGGGGGGACAGGCGGCAGGAAACACCATATATTTT. It encodes CASSSGGQAAGNTIYF.

This clonotype was seen once. The chain links TRBV2 to TRBJ2-3; 10 bases are shared with TRBD2. V shed 4 bases, J shed 1 base, and the junction held 11 bases outside the gene matches. The V gene's germline CDR1 is SNHLY and CDR2 FYNNEI. The CDR3 extends over 18 amino acids. CDR3 protein: CASSGGASGSVGTDTQYF. As DNA, the CDR3 is TGTGCCAGCAGTGGGGGGGCTAGCGGGAGCGTCGGCACAGATACGCAGTATTTT.